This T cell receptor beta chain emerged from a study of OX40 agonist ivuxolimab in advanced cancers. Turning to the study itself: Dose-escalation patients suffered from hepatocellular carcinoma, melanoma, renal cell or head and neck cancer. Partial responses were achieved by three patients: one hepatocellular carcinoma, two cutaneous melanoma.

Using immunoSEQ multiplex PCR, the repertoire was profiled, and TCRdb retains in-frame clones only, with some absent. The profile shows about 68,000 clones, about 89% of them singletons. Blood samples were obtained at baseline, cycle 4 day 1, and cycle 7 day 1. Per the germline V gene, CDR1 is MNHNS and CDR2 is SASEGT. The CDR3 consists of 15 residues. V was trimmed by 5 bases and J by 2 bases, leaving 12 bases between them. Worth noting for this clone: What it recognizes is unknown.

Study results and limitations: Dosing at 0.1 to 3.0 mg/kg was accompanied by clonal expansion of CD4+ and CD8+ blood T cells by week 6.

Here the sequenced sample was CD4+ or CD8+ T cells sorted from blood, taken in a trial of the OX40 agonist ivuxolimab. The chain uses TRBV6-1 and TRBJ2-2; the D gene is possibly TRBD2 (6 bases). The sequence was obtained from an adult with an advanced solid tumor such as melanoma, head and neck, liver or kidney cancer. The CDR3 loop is CASSHGTLNTGELFF. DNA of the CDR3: TGTGCCAGCAGTCACGGGACTTTAAACACCGGGGAGCTGTTTTTT.